Here is one T cell receptor (beta chain) with its context. The sample comes from a study of blood T cell repertoires in COVID-19. Looking at the study overall: Both acute and convalescent COVID-19 samples were obtained from the United States, Italy and Spain.

Cohort allocation depended upon clinical history that participants reported. This table comes from immunoSEQ multiplex PCR, and its TCRdb copy is limited to in-frame clones, with some not included. The sample has around 250,000 clones, around 84% seen once. The sequence came from a woman aged 45-59 years who had recovered from COVID-19. Sequenced: PBMCs or T cells enriched from blood (not recorded which).

The CDR3 bases are TGTGCCAGCAGTGAACCCATTGAAGGGGCGATTGTTAACTATGGCTACACCTTC. This codes for CASSEPIEGAIVNYGYTF. The chain recombines TRBV6-1 with TRBJ1-2, with TRBD1 as a possible D gene (5 bases). Per germline, CDR1 MNHNS and CDR2 SASEGT. Trimming shortened V by 2 bases and J by 1 base, and 20 bases separated the two germline ends. This CDR3 comprises 18 residues.